This T cell receptor (beta chain) is from a study of shared clonotypes between healthy human individuals. Notes on the study in general: The donor pool, a small one, limited the genetic and exposure-history diversity represented. In several donors, around 5% of naive CD4 clonotypes appeared in common.

The trim removed 8 bases at V and 6 bases at J, leaving 9 bases unmatched. There are 14 residues in the CDR3. The germline V gene encodes CDR1 MNHNS and CDR2 SASEGT. Details on this clone: Its antigen remains unknown.

Original methodology: Filtering differed since immunoSEQ provided only junctions, with no quality scores. Produced via immunoSEQ multiplex PCR; TCRdb's table is partial and in-frame only. Clonal size and the V and J genes are those of that table, whereas D and trimming came from the DNA. The sample records millions of clones, 85% to 95% being singletons. The sequenced material came from naive CD4+ T cells sorted from blood. Subset indicated: CD45RA+ positively selected. The chain links TRBV6-1 to TRBJ2-3; 9 positions match TRBD2. This receptor was taken from a man aged 18 to 29 in good health. For the CDR3, the DNA is TGTGCCAGCTTTGAAGGCGGGAGGGCGGATACGCAGTATTTT. It codes for CASFEGGRADTQYF.